This TCR beta chain derives from a study of blood T cell repertoires in COVID-19. The authors' processing: Scientists estimated how many nucleated cells there were by amplifying reference gene primers. The table came from immunoSEQ multiplex PCR; TCRdb's copy has only in-frame clones and leaves some out. V and J calls and clone size are those listed in that table; D and trimming were worked out from the DNA. Of about 85,000 clones listed, more than 60% are singletons. Germline lookup yields CDR1 LGHDT and CDR2 YNNKEL (reference sequence). V shed 4 bases and J shed 4 bases, with 16 bases lying between them. The CDR3 spans 15 residues.

What was sequenced was peripheral blood. This rearrangement joins TRBV3-1 (or the pseudogene TRBV3-2) to TRBJ2-5, with no clear D. This receptor was taken from a man aged 70 or older with acute or convalescent COVID-19. CDR3: CASSRKTRALETQYF. CDR3 DNA sequence: TGTGCCAGCAGCCGCAAGACTCGAGCGTTAGAGACCCAGTACTTC.